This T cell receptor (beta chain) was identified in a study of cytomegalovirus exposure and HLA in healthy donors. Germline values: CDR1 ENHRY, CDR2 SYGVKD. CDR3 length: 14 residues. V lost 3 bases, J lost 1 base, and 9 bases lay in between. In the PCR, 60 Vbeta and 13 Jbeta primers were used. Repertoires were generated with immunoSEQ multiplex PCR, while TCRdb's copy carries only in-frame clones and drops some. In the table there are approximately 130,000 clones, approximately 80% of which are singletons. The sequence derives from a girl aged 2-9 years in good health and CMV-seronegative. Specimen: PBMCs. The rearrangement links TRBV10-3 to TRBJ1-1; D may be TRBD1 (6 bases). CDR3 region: CAISEQGQNTEAFF. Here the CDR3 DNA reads TGTGCCATCAGTGAACAGGGCCAGAACACTGAAGCTTTCTTT.